Described below is a single T cell receptor (beta chain) sequence and its context. This sample is part of a study of blood T cell repertoires in COVID-19. Original processing methods: Amplification with reference gene primers provided the estimates of nucleated cell counts. Repertoires were generated with immunoSEQ multiplex PCR, while TCRdb's copy carries only in-frame clones and drops some. V and J calls and clone size are those listed in that table; D and trimming were worked out from the DNA. The sample lists over 130,000 clones, 85% occurring once. Losses at the gene ends were 7 bases for V and 7 bases for J; bases not matched to a gene: 8. CDR3 length: 15 amino acids. Germline V gene lookup returns CDR1 ENHRY and CDR2 SYGVKD.

The J gene is TRBJ1-6, the V gene TRBV10-3, with TRBD1 matching over 9 bases. The receptor was derived from a man aged 50 to 59 with acute or convalescent COVID-19. The sample taken for sequencing was peripheral blood. CDR3 loop: CAITQPGQGNSPLHF. CDR3 DNA sequence: TGTGCCATCACTCAACCGGGACAGGGAAATTCACCCCTCCACTTT.